Listed below are T cell receptor beta chains from one sample, sequenced in a study of T-cell reconstitution after alpha-beta-depleted transplantation in children. Each CDR3 protein gets one entry after TCRdb re-called the PCR reads with MiXCR. The data show about 610,000 distinct CDR3 sequences, about 11% seen once. This specimen was PBMCs from the stem cell graft donor, taken from the stem cell graft. The receptors derive from a human donor who donated a stem cell graft to a child with acute myeloid leukemia. CDR3s leave out the opening cysteine and the closing phenylalanine or tryptophan. A D gene is named only where the DNA matches it firmly.

TRBD1 - TRBV18 ASSPSTGEETQF
- TRBJ1-1 TRBV29-1 SVEGIQGGNTEAF
- TRBJ1-5 TRBV5-6 ASSRGQSINQPQH
- TRBJ2-7 TRBV11-1 ASSFPGRDFRLEQY
TRBD2 TRBJ2-1 TRBV6-2/TRBV6-3 ASIAGLAGPRYYNEQF
- TRBJ1-1 TRBV19 ASSIRVNTEAF
- TRBJ1-1 TRBV20-1 SARTEAF
TRBD2 TRBJ2-1 TRBV4-2 ASSQEASGTNNEQF
- TRBJ2-7 TRBV3-1 ASSQEMEGRGGYEQY
- TRBJ2-1 TRBV7-2 ASSRGPFGNEQF
TRBD1 TRBJ2-7 TRBV9 ASTRTGTSYEQY
TRBD1 TRBJ1-1 TRBV5-1 ASSLGGTGMTEAF
TRBD1 TRBJ2-1 TRBV7-3 ASSFRDRGFNEQF
TRBD2 TRBJ2-1 TRBV6-1 ASSPRGLAGNEQF
TRBD2 TRBJ2-2 TRBV7-2 ASSWELAGARTGELF
- TRBJ2-1 TRBV30 ARVADYNEQF
- TRBJ2-7 TRBV18 ASSRSGSYEQY
TRBD2 TRBJ2-1 TRBV29-1 SVALLADNEQF
- TRBJ2-1 TRBV6-2/TRBV6-3 ASSYLASVGNEQF
- TRBJ2-1 TRBV6-2/TRBV6-3 ASSYSREFDEQF
TRBD1 TRBJ2-1 TRBV7-2 ASRTQGDNEQF
TRBD1 TRBJ2-1 TRBV7-2 ASSFFTTGAYNEQF
- TRBJ1-3 TRBV28 ASSSAPGTQAGNTIY
- TRBJ1-1 TRBV5-1 ASSLVGSTEAF
TRBD1 TRBJ1-1 TRBV29-1 SVGTGMNTEAY
- TRBJ2-7 TRBV5-1 ASSTSGTHSYEQY
- TRBJ2-5 TRBV7-2 ASSFRSVQETQY
TRBD1 TRBJ2-5 TRBV30 AWSGLRGQGETQY
- TRBJ2-2 TRBV7-8 ATRGAVRGTGELF
- TRBJ2-1 TRBV7-3 ASSKTEVAIHEQF
TRBD2 TRBJ2-1 TRBV4-2 ASSQDQGVAGGPFYNEQF
- TRBJ1-1 TRBV29-1 SAHGTSTNTEAF
TRBD1 TRBJ2-1 TRBV10-3 AIMNRDSSYNEQF
- TRBJ2-7 TRBV6-5 ASSYSKMINYEQY